This T cell receptor beta chain was documented in a study of post-analysis software for immune sequencing data. Points from the study as a whole: Included in a set of several TRBV segments more frequent in patients than controls were TRBV5-6, TRBV5-1 and TRBV20-1.

CDR1 is SGDLS and CDR2 is YYNGEE in the germline V gene. The V gene lost 4 bases and the J gene lost 4 bases, with 20 bases spanning the gap. This CDR3 is built from 16 residues. This clonotype was seen a handful of times. Antigen specificity is unknown. The TCR beta cDNA libraries carried unique molecular identifiers. T cells numbering 1 to 10 million yielded around 500,000 cDNA molecules. Using its own MiXCR run on the PCR reads, TCRdb lists one record per CDR3 protein. The sample contains approximately 160,000 distinct CDR3 sequences, 30% of which appear only once. The rearrangement links TRBV9 to TRBJ1-1, with D tentatively TRBD1 (6 bases). The source is a girl aged 5 to 17 with multiple sclerosis. Material: blood. The CDR3 bases are TGTGCCAGCAGCCCCGGCGGGGGGCGGGGGGCCACTGAAGCTTTCTTT. Encoded protein: CASSPGGGRGATEAFF.